A selection of T cell receptor beta chains follows, all from one sample in a study of cytomegalovirus exposure and HLA in healthy donors. The data were produced by immunoSEQ multiplex PCR, yet TCRdb's version contains in-frame clones alone and is incomplete. The sample includes about 180,000 clones, 75% to 85% of them seen just once. The source material was PBMCs. These TCRs come from a woman aged 55-70 years in good health and CMV-seropositive. Both conserved end residues are part of each CDR3. A D gene is named only where the DNA matches it firmly. Size is omitted from some rows. Given values are once, few, many or a class for expanded clones.

clone_size cdr3_length d_call j_call v_call cdr3_nt cdr3_aa
. 15 TRBD2 TRBJ2-1 TRBV9 TGTGCCAGCAGCACCGGGACTAGCGGCCCCGGGGGGCAGTTCTTC CASSTGTSGPGGQFF
. 14 . TRBJ2-7 TRBV6-5 TGTGCCAGCAGTTACGGAGGACAGTCCTACGAGCAGTACTTC CASSYGGQSYEQYF
. 13 TRBD1 TRBJ2-7 TRBV6-1 TGTGCCAGCAACCGGGACAGGGATGCCGAGCAGTACTTC CASNRDRDAEQYF
. 13 . TRBJ1-1 TRBV5-1 TGCGCCAGCACCAAGGAGTTGAACACTGAAGCTTTCTTT CASTKELNTEAFF
once 16 TRBD2 TRBJ2-4 TRBV7-2 TGTGCCAGCAGCCCGAGCGGGACCGGAGCCAAAAACATTCAGTACTTC CASSPSGTGAKNIQYF
. 14 TRBD1 TRBJ1-1 TRBV7-3 TGTGCCAGCAGCTCGGACAGGGGCGCCACTGAAGCTTTCTTT CASSSDRGATEAFF
. 12 . TRBJ1-4 TRBV27 TGTGCCAGCAGTTCTCAGGGTTTGAAACTGTTTTTT CASSSQGLKLFF
. 15 . TRBJ2-3 TRBV6-6 TGTGCCAGCAGTGCGGTGAGGCCGCGCACAGATACGCAGTATTTT CASSAVRPRTDTQYF
. 13 . TRBJ2-1 TRBV9 TGTGCCAGCAGCGTAGAGAGGAGCGGTGAGCAGTTCTTC CASSVERSGEQFF
once 14 . TRBJ2-7 TRBV5-4 TGTGCCAGCAGCAGACAAAGGGGGGGCTACGAGCAGTACTTC CASSRQRGGYEQYF
. 15 . TRBJ1-1 TRBV7-2 TGTGCCAGCAGGTTCTCGCAGGGGCGGGTCACTGAAGCTTTCTTT CASRFSQGRVTEAFF
. 16 . TRBJ1-3 TRBV5-4 TGTGCCAGCAGCTTTGGGACTCAGGGCTCTGGAAACACCATATATTTT CASSFGTQGSGNTIYF
. 14 . TRBJ1-4 TRBV7-8 TGTGCCAGCAGCCCCCTCGGGGGAGAAGAAAAACTGTTTTTT CASSPLGGEEKLFF
. 15 TRBD2 TRBJ2-7 TRBV7-9 TGTGCCAGCAGCCAAGGACTAGGAGGTCGTTACGAGCAGTACTTC CASSQGLGGRYEQYF
. 16 TRBD2 TRBJ2-3 TRBV19 TGTGCCAGTAGTATGGATCGGGAGGGCCCCCCAGATACGCAGTATTTT CASSMDREGPPDTQYF
. 13 . TRBJ2-2 TRBV9 TGTGCCAGCAGCGCCCTTAACACCGGGGAGCTGTTTTTT CASSALNTGELFF
few 15 TRBD1 TRBJ1-4 TRBV5-1 TGCGCCAGCAGCGTAATGGGACAGGGGAGTGAAAAACTGTTTTTT CASSVMGQGSEKLFF
. 14 . TRBJ1-2 TRBV9 TGTGCCAGCAGCGTTGGCAGGGTGGACTATGGCTACACCTTC CASSVGRVDYGYTF
. 15 . TRBJ2-7 TRBV19 TGTGCCAGTAGTGCCTCGCAGGGCGTCTCCTACGAGCAGTACTTC CASSASQGVSYEQYF
. 15 TRBD1 TRBJ1-2 TRBV5-1 TGCGCCAGCAGCTTGGACCAGGGGGCCAGGTATGGCTACACCTTC CASSLDQGARYGYTF
few 15 TRBD1 TRBJ1-4 TRBV6-1 TGTGCCAGCAGTACCGGACAGGGCCCTAATGAAAAACTGTTTTTT CASSTGQGPNEKLFF
. 20 TRBD2 TRBJ2-1 TRBV7-8 TGTGCCAGCAGCCCAGCTCTCAGGATGAAGGGGAGGGCGACCTTTAATGAGCAGTTCTTC CASSPALRMKGRATFNEQFF
. 14 . TRBJ1-4 TRBV5-4 TGTGCCAGCAGCCAAACAGGAGTTGGGGAAAAACTGTTTTTT CASSQTGVGEKLFF
. 15 . TRBJ1-5 TRBV27 TGTGCCAGCAGTCCTAGGACAGTCCCGGATGGGCCCCAGCATTTT CASSPRTVPDGPQHF
. 11 . TRBJ2-7 TRBV28 TGTGCCAGCAGCCCCGCCCGGGAGCAGTACTTC CASSPAREQYF
. 13 . TRBJ1-3 TRBV29-1 TGCAGCGCAACAGGGAACCCTGGAAACACCATATATTTT CSATGNPGNTIYF
. 14 . TRBJ1-1 TRBV28 TGTGCCAGCAGCACCCCTGGGCTGAACACTGAAGCTTTCTTT CASSTPGLNTEAFF
few 15 . TRBJ2-7 TRBV4-2 TGTGCCAGCAGCCAAGATATCTCCCGGGGCTACGAGCAGTACTTC CASSQDISRGYEQYF
. 14 . TRBJ1-5 TRBV4-3 TGCGCCAGCAGCCAAGAAAGGAGTAATCAGCCCCAGCATTTT CASSQERSNQPQHF
. 15 . TRBJ2-5 TRBV14 TGTGCCAGCAGCCAAGATGTCAGGCGATCCGAGACCCAGTACTTC CASSQDVRRSETQYF
few 13 . TRBJ2-7 TRBV5-1 TGCGCCAGCAGCTTAGCAGGGAACTACGAGCAGTACTTC CASSLAGNYEQYF
. 14 . TRBJ2-7 TRBV6-5 TGTGCCAGCAGTTATCAAGGAGAATTCTACGAGCAGTACTTC CASSYQGEFYEQYF
. 14 . TRBJ1-1 TRBV27 TGTGCCAGCAGTTGGCGCACAAGGGGCACTGAAGCTTTCTTT CASSWRTRGTEAFF
few 19 . TRBJ2-3 TRBV7-2 TGTGCCAGCAGCCAAACAGGGGGGGGGCGGAAAGGGATCACAGATACGCAGTATTTT CASSQTGGGRKGITDTQYF
. 15 . TRBJ1-1 TRBV6-1 TGTGCCAGCAGTGAAGTTGCAGCAGGGTTCACTGAAGCTTTCTTT CASSEVAAGFTEAFF
. 14 TRBD1 TRBJ2-7 TRBV6-1 TGTGCCAGCAGGGACAGGGATTTCTCCTACGAGCAGTACTTC CASRDRDFSYEQYF
. 12 . TRBJ1-5 TRBV6-1 TGTGCCAGCAGCCAATTCCGGGGGCCCCAGCATTTT CASSQFRGPQHF
. 15 . TRBJ2-6 TRBV7-8 TGTGCCAGCAGCTTAGCGGGCGCTGGGGCCAACGGCCTGACTTTC CASSLAGAGANGLTF
. 12 TRBD2 TRBJ2-1 TRBV2 TGTGCCAGCAGGGAGACTAGCCATGAGCAGTTCTTC CASRETSHEQFF
. 13 . TRBJ2-7 TRBV6-1 TGTGCCAGCAGTGTAAGATCAACCTACGAGCAGTACTTC CASSVRSTYEQYF